The entry below gives a single TCR beta chain sequence along with its context. This record comes from a study of cytomegalovirus exposure and HLA in healthy donors. The table came from immunoSEQ multiplex PCR; TCRdb's copy has only in-frame clones and leaves some out. The sample gives about 190,000 clones, approximately 84% of which show up once; 2.5% to 3.5% is in the top ten. Sequencing was done on a sample of PBMCs. This receptor was taken from a woman between 18 and 29 years old in good health and CMV-seropositive.

The CDR3 sequence: CASSWTGQETQYF. As DNA, the CDR3 is TGTGCCAGCAGTTGGACAGGGCAAGAGACCCAGTACTTC. The J gene is TRBJ2-5, the V gene TRBV6-5, with 8 bases matching TRBD1. The V gene end was trimmed by 4 bases and the J gene end by 2 bases; junction bases not matched to a gene: 0. Germline CDR1 is MNHEY and CDR2 is SVGAGI. The CDR3 is 13 amino acids.